The 3 T cell receptor beta chains given below trace back to one sample, sequenced in a study of vaccination effects on CD4 cells after COVID-19. The table came from immunoSEQ multiplex PCR; TCRdb's copy has only in-frame clones and leaves some out. The sample contains tens of thousands of clones, under 80% of which appear only once. Isolating CD4+ T cells followed roughly ten days of culture. These receptors' antigens are unknown. The sequences come from CD4+ T cells from PBMCs cultured without peptide, collected before COVID-19 vaccination. These receptors all come from a human donor who had a prior SARS-CoV-2 infection.

V usage is TRBV19 and J usage is TRBJ2-7; D remains ambiguous. The CDR3 contains 14 residues. Trimming removed 3 bases from V and 3 bases from J, with 12 bases in between. Germline values: CDR1 LNHDA, CDR2 SQIVND (reference sequence). For the CDR3, the DNA is TGTGCCAGTAGTATTATGGTGGGTTTCTACGAGCAGTACTTC. This translates into CASSIMVGFYEQYF.

This clone was seen a handful of times. V is TRBV2 and J is TRBJ1-6, with 7 positions matching TRBD1. The CDR3 is 15 residues long. The germline gives CDR1 SNHLY, CDR2 FYNNEI. The V gene end was trimmed by 3 bases and the J gene end by 5 bases; junction bases not matched to a gene: 4. The CDR3 nucleotides read TGTGCCAGCAGTGAGGAGGGGGCCAATAATTCACCCCTCCACTTT. Its protein product is CASSEEGANNSPLHF. Complete variable domain (other parts from reference TRBV2 and TRBJ1-6): EPEVTQTPSHQVTQMGQEVILRCVPISNHLYFYWYRQILGQKVEFLVSFYNNEISEKSEIFDDQFSVERPDGSNFTLKIRSTKLEDSAMYFCASSEEGANNSPLHFGNGTRLTVT.

The chain links TRBV7-8 to TRBJ2-1, with 9 bases identical to TRBD1. The CDR3 spans 15 residues. Germline V CDR1 and CDR2: SGHVS, FQNEAQ. Losses at the gene ends were 4 bases for V and 9 bases for J; bases not matched to a gene: 10. CDR3 amino acids: CASSYRTGADGEQFF. The DNA of the CDR3 is TGTGCCAGCAGCTATAGGACAGGGGCAGACGGTGAGCAGTTCTTC. The full variable domain, in which reference TRBV7-8 and TRBJ2-1 provide the parts outside the CDR3, is GAGVSQSPRYKVAKRGQDVALRCDPISGHVSLFWYQQALGQGPEFLTYFQNEAQLDKSGLPSDRFFAERPEGSVSTLKIQRTQQEDSAVYLCASSYRTGADGEQFFGPGTRLTVL.